This T cell receptor (beta chain) was documented in a study of blood T cells in healthy people across ages. Notes on the study in general: A strong correlation was found between TCR beta diversity and the percentage of naive T cells.

The authors drew approximately 9 milliliters of peripheral blood from each donor. A second PCR, run for about 6 to 11 cycles, used a sample-barcoded 5' primer plus a J-beta primer mix. TCRdb used MiXCR to reprocess the 5' RACE reads, holding one entry per CDR3 protein. Of 540,000 or so distinct CDR3 sequences in the sample, around 50% were seen once. With respect to this clonotype: Its antigen is not identified.

The sequence came from a man older than 75 in good health. The sequencing sample was made of blood.

CDR3 coding DNA: TGCAGCGTTGAAGAGGTCCGCTACACCTTC. This codes for CSVEEVRYTF. V is TRBV29-1 and J is TRBJ1-2; unclear D gene. V shed 0 bases and J shed 9 bases, with 5 bases lying between them. The germline V gene encodes CDR1 SQVTM and CDR2 ANQGSEA. The CDR3 is made up of 10 amino acids.